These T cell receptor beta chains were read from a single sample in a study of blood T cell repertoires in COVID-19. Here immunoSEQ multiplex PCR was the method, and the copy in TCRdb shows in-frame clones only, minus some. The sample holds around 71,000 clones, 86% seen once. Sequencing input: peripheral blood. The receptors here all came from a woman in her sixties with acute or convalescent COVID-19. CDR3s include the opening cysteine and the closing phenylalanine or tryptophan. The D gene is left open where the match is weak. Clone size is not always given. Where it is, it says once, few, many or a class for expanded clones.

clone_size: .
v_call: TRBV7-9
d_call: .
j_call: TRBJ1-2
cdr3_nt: TGTGCCAGCCTAGGGGCCAACCAATATGGCTACACCTTC
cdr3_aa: CASLGANQYGYTF

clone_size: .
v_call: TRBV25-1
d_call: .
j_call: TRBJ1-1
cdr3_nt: TGTGCCAGCAGTGAATATCGGGGAAAGAGTGAAGCTTTCTTT
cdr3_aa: CASSEYRGKSEAFF

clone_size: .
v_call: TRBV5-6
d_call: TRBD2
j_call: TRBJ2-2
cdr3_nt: TGTGCCAGCAGCTTGCCGTCGACTAGCTTGAACACCGGGGAGCTGTTTTTT
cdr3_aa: CASSLPSTSLNTGELFF

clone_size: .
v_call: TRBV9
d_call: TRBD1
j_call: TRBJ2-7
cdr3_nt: TGTGCCAGCAGCGTATCTGACAGGGGACACTACGAGCAGTACTTC
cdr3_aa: CASSVSDRGHYEQYF

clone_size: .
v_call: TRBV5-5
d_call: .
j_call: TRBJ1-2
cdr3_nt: TGTGCCAGCAGCTTGTGGCAGGGGAATGGCTACACCTTC
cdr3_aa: CASSLWQGNGYTF

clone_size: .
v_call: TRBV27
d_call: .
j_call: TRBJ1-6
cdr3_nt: TGTGCCAGCAGTTTATGGCGAGGTTCACCCCTCCACTTT
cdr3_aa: CASSLWRGSPLHF

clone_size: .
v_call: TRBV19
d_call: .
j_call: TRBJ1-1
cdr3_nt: TGTGCCAGTGCAATAAAAGAGGGGGGGGCCTTGAACACTGAAGCTTTCTTT
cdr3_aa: CASAIKEGGALNTEAFF

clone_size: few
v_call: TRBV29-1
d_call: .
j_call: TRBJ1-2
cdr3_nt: TGCAGCGTTGGGGAGTCTACGACCTTTAATGGCTACACCTTC
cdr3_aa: CSVGESTTFNGYTF

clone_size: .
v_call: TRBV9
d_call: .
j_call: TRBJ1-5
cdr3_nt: TGTGCCAGCAGCGATGGGACTACTACCGATCCCAATCAGCCCCAGCATTTT
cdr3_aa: CASSDGTTTDPNQPQHF

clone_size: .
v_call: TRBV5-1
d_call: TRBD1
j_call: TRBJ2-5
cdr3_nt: TGCGCCAGCAGCTCGGGACAGCCCCCAGGGACCCAGTACTTC
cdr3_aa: CASSSGQPPGTQYF